Listed here are 20 T cell receptor beta chains from one sample, sequenced in a study of identical twins. TCRdb redid the calling of the 5' RACE reads with MiXCR, one entry per CDR3 protein. The sample contains around 670,000 distinct CDR3 sequences, around 6.1% of which appear only once. What was sequenced was naive T cells sorted from blood. The source of these receptors is a young man in good health.

This clonotype was counted at least ten times. CDR3 nucleotide sequence: TGTGCCAGCAGCTTAGGGGAAGGGGAAAAACTGTTTTTT. This gives the protein CASSLGEGEKLFF. The V and J genes are TRBV11-2 and TRBJ1-4; D call uncertain. Germline assignment: CDR1 SGHAT and CDR2 FQNNGV. The CDR3 is 13 residues long. Trimming removed 1 base at V and 8 bases at J, with 8 bases between.

The CDR3 reads CASSRILGTYEQYF. The CDR3 DNA reads TGTGCCAGCAGCCGTATACTAGGGACCTACGAGCAGTACTTC. This chain uses TRBV5-6 with TRBJ2-7; tentative D call: TRBD2 (5 bases). Germline CDR1 reads SGHDT; CDR2 reads YYEEEE. With 4 bases removed from V and 2 bases from J, the gap between germline ends came to 13 bases. The CDR3 has 14 amino acids. The full variable domain, completed using reference TRBV5-6 and TRBJ2-7, is DAGVTQSPTHLIKTRGQQVTLRCSPKSGHDTVSWYQQALGQGPQFIFQYYEEEERQRGNFPDRFSGHQFPNYSSELNVNALLLGDSALYLCASSRILGTYEQYFGPGTRLTVT.

At least ten counts were recorded for this clonotype. The rearrangement uses TRBV12-3 or TRBV12-4 and TRBJ2-3; 11 bases line up with TRBD2. Unmatched junction bases numbered 4, after V lost 5 bases and J lost 0 bases. This CDR3 comprises 16 residues. The CDR3 loop is CASSQLAGGSTDTQYF. CDR3 bases: TGTGCCAGCAGTCAATTAGCGGGAGGGAGCACAGATACGCAGTATTTT.

The V and J genes are TRBV7-2 and TRBJ2-5; D might be TRBD1 (6 bases). This CDR3 spans 15 amino acids. The germline V gene has CDR1 SGHTA and CDR2 FQGNSA. V lost 8 bases and J 5 bases, leaving 21 bases between the germline ends. CDR3: CASSFAGPRGETQYF. The CDR3 DNA reads as TGTGCCAGCTCCTTCGCGGGCCCGAGGGGGGAGACCCAGTACTTC.

The genes are TRBV20-1 and TRBJ2-1; D is undetermined. The ends were cut back, 3 bases at V and 2 bases at J, with 8 bases in the middle. The CDR3 extends over 13 amino acids. The V gene's germline CDR1 is DFQATT and CDR2 SNEGSKA (reference sequence). This chain's CDR3 is CSASGRTYNEQFF. The CDR3 nucleotides are TGCAGTGCTAGCGGGCGCACCTACAATGAGCAGTTCTTC.

This clonotype was seen many times. The V call is TRBV5-5, the J call TRBJ1-5; 8 bases fit TRBD1. Germline loops: CDR1 SGHKS, CDR2 YYEKEE (reference sequence). With V trimmed by 4 bases and J by 1 base, 4 bases remained unmatched. The length of the CDR3 is 15 residues. The CDR3 coding sequence is TGTGCCAGCAGCCAGGGGGCTGTGAGCAATCAGCCCCAGCATTTT. This codes for CASSQGAVSNQPQHF.

Concerning this clonotype itself: With a much larger clone just one base away, this may be a read error. J is TRBJ1-1 and V is TRBV27; weak D call: TRBD1 (5 bases). The CDR3 consists of 14 residues. Looked up from germline, CDR1 is MNHEY and CDR2 is SMNVEV (reference sequence). CDR3 bases: TGTGCCAGCAGTGGCGCGGGGGGTTTCACTGAAGCTTACTTT. It specifies CASSGAGGFTEAYF.

This chain links TRBV30 with TRBJ2-3; D not resolved. The CDR3 has 14 amino acids. Germline V CDR1 and CDR2: GTSNPN, SVGIG (reference sequence). V was cut by 2 bases and J by 0 bases, with 9 bases left in between. The CDR3 bases are TGTGCCTGGAGTCAAACCCTCAGCACAGATACGCAGTATTTT. Its protein product is CAWSQTLSTDTQYF.

The gene calls are TRBV6-5 and TRBJ2-1, with 8 bases that match TRBD2. The CDR3 runs 18 residues. The germline CDR1 and CDR2 sequences are MNHEY and SVGAGI. V gave up 0 bases and J gave up 8 bases; unmatched junction bases: 15. CDR3 in DNA: TGTGCCAGCAGTTACTCCCCACCTGCGGGAGGCCCACGGTATGAGCAGTTCTTC. It yields the protein CASSYSPPAGGPRYEQFF.

This clonotype occurred many times. This chain links TRBV20-1 with TRBJ1-3; D is uncertain. The CDR3 is 13 residues long. Germline CDR1 reads DFQATT; CDR2 reads SNEGSKA (reference sequence). V was clipped by 1 base and J by 8 bases, with 12 bases between them. CDR3 loop: CSARGGVLDTIYF. In nucleotides, the CDR3 is TGCAGTGCTAGAGGAGGAGTTTTAGACACCATATATTTT.

This clonotype occurred a few times. The chain has TRBV9 and TRBJ2-7, with 9 bases aligning to TRBD2. V trimming: 3 bases; J trimming: 2 bases; junction bases outside the gene matches: 9. Germline lookup yields CDR1 SGDLS and CDR2 YYNGEE. The CDR3 length is 16 residues. This chain's CDR3 is CASSERAGGLTYEQYF. CDR3 nucleotide sequence: TGTGCCAGCAGCGAAAGAGCGGGAGGCCTTACCTACGAGCAGTACTTC. Full variable domain (remainder filled in from reference TRBV9 and TRBJ2-7): DSGVTQTPKHLITATGQRVTLRCSPRSGDLSVYWYQQSLDQGLQFLIQYYNGEERAKGNILERFSAQQFPDLHSELNLSSLELGDSALYFCASSERAGGLTYEQYFGPGTRLTVT.

This clonotype was seen only a few times. This chain connects TRBV19 to TRBJ2-7; 8 bases align to TRBD1. Germline V gives CDR1 LNHDA, CDR2 SQIVND (reference sequence). The CDR3 covers 13 residues. V shed 5 bases and J 6 bases; nucleotides not matched to a gene: 6. CDR3 region: CASSRAGGTEQYF. The CDR3 DNA reads as TGTGCCAGTAGTCGGGCAGGGGGCACCGAGCAGTACTTC.

The genes are TRBV25-1 and TRBJ2-3; D gene ambiguous. Per the germline V gene, CDR1 is MGHDK and CDR2 is SYGVNS. The V gene lost 1 base and the J gene lost 5 bases, with 10 bases spanning the gap. The CDR3 totals 14 residues. The CDR3, as DNA: TGTGCCAGCAGTGAATTTCGTGTCCAAGATACGCAGTATTTT. Residues: CASSEFRVQDTQYF.

The rearrangement joins TRBV4-1 to TRBJ1-4, with TRBD1 as a possible D gene (5 bases). CDR1 MGHRA and CDR2 YSYEKL come from the germline V gene. Trimming stripped 8 bases from V and 3 bases from J, with 10 bases between. CDR3 length equals 13 residues. CDR3: CASRPGANEKLFF. CDR3 in DNA: TGCGCCAGCCGACCGGGGGCTAATGAAAAACTGTTTTTT.

This clonotype showed up many times. The V call is TRBV4-2, the J call TRBJ2-1; D call uncertain. This CDR3 comprises 15 residues. Germline V CDR1 and CDR2: LGHNA, YNFKEQ. Trimming removed 0 bases at V and 6 bases at J, with 12 bases between. The CDR3 nucleotides read TGTGCCAGCAGCCAAGAAATCCAGATTTCCAATGAGCAGTTCTTC. It codes for CASSQEIQISNEQFF.

V gene TRBV14 combines with J gene TRBJ2-1; the D is unclear. Germline CDR1 and CDR2: SGHDN and FVKESK. The CDR3 has 12 residues. V lost 0 bases, J lost 15 bases, and 12 bases lay in between. The CDR3: CASSQDRSRPFF. The CDR3 bases are TGTGCCAGCAGCCAAGATCGGTCTAGGCCGTTCTTC.

About this clonotype: A much larger clonotype is one base distant, so this may be a read error. V is TRBV14 and J is TRBJ1-1, with a weak D call TRBD1 (6 bases). CDR1 and CDR2 from the germline V gene are SGHDN and FVKESK. The CDR3 is made up of 16 amino acids. The CDR3 DNA sequence: TGTGCCAGCAGCCTGCGGATAGGGGGGCAGAACGCTGAAGCTTTCTTT. This encodes CASSLRIGGQNAEAFF. The whole variable domain, remainder taken from reference TRBV14 and TRBJ1-1, is EAGVTQFPSHSVIEKGQTVTLRCDPISGHDNLYWYRRVMGKEIKFLLHFVKESKQDESGMPNNRFLAERTGGTYSTLKVQPAELEDSGVYFCASSLRIGGQNAEAFFGQGTRLTVV.

This clonotype was found many times. CDR3 sequence: CASSLARKATNEKLFF. The CDR3 nucleotides are TGCGCCAGCAGCTTGGCCCGAAAGGCAACTAATGAAAAACTGTTTTTT. The chain uses TRBV5-1 and TRBJ1-4; D is undetermined. CDR3 length equals 16 residues. Trimming left V 0 bases short and J 0 bases short, with 9 bases between. Germline CDR1 is SGHRS and CDR2 is YFSETQ.

This clonotype was seen at least ten times. The V and J genes are TRBV6-1 and TRBJ2-5, with TRBD1 as a possible D gene (6 bases). Germline CDR1 MNHNS, CDR2 SASEGT. The CDR3 is made up of 14 amino acids. V was clipped by 7 bases and J by 5 bases, with 17 bases between them. CDR3 sequence: CASILARGMETQYF. Written as DNA, the CDR3 is TGTGCCAGCATCCTAGCCAGGGGAATGGAGACCCAGTACTTC.

This clonotype occurred a few times. The J gene is TRBJ2-6, the V gene TRBV12-3 or TRBV12-4; TRBD1 matches 11 bases. CDR3 length: 18 residues. J was trimmed by 12 bases and V by 3 bases; bases with no gene match: 16. CDR3 loop: CASSFGTGGSDGGTVLTF. The CDR3 bases are TGTGCCAGCAGTTTTGGGACAGGGGGGAGTGACGGCGGCACCGTCCTGACTTTC.